The 18 T cell receptor beta chains reported below all come from one sample, sequenced in a study of cytomegalovirus exposure and HLA in healthy donors. PCR was performed using 60 Vbeta and 13 Jbeta primers. Generated by immunoSEQ multiplex PCR, the TCRdb table keeps only in-frame clones and is missing some. The top ten hold about 2.5% of the sample, which has more than 80,000 clones, more than 60% seen once. Sequenced material: PBMCs. These receptors were collected from a man in his forties or fifties in good health and CMV-seronegative.

The CDR3 sequence is CASSARDSFTEAFF. DNA of the CDR3: TGTGCCAGCAGCGCCAGGGACAGCTTCACTGAAGCTTTCTTT. This chain connects TRBV9 to TRBJ1-1, with TRBD1 matching 7 bases. The CDR3 runs 14 residues. V trimming: 3 bases; J trimming: 4 bases; junction bases outside the gene matches: 6. Germline lookup yields CDR1 SGDLS and CDR2 YYNGEE.

In its sample, this clone was seen once. CDR3 protein: CASSRTGTGDSEQYF. As DNA, the CDR3 is TGCGCCAGCAGCCGGACCGGGACAGGGGACTCCGAGCAGTACTTC. The chain joins TRBV5-1 to TRBJ2-7; 10 bases are a match to TRBD1. CDR1 SGHRS and CDR2 YFSETQ come from the germline V gene. The trim removed 4 bases at V and 6 bases at J, leaving 10 bases unmatched. The CDR3 is 15 residues long. The whole variable domain, remainder taken from reference TRBV5-1 and TRBJ2-7, is KAGVTQTPRYLIKTRGQQVTLSCSPISGHRSVSWYQQTPGQGLQFLFEYFSETQRNKGNFPGRFSGRQFSNSRSEMNVSTLELGDSALYLCASSRTGTGDSEQYFGPGTRLTVT.

This chain joins TRBV7-2 and TRBJ2-6, with TRBD2 matching over 7 bases. The CDR3 runs to 15 residues. V lost 4 bases and J lost 0; bases outside the gene matches: 0. CDR1 and CDR2 from the germline V gene are SGHTA and FQGNSA. The CDR3 region is CASSWGGSGANVLTF. For the CDR3, the DNA is TGTGCCAGCAGCTGGGGGGGCTCTGGGGCCAACGTCCTGACTTTC.

J is TRBJ2-7 and V is TRBV6-6, with 9 positions matching TRBD1. CDR3 length equals 14 residues. The germline V gene has CDR1 MNHNY and CDR2 SVGAGI (reference sequence). V was pared by 5 bases and J by 3 bases, with 5 bases of the junction left unmatched. CDR3 sequence: CASSPRQGVYEQYF. The CDR3 bases are TGTGCCAGCAGTCCACGACAGGGGGTCTACGAGCAGTACTTC.

The V and J genes are TRBV7-8 and TRBJ1-4; D perhaps matches TRBD1 (6 bases). Trimming cost V 3 bases and J 8 bases, with 16 bases left between them. CDR1 is SGHVS, CDR2 FQNEAQ, per germline. CDR3 length: 15 residues. The CDR3 nucleotides are TGTGCCAGCAGCTTGAATCAGGGGTATAGCGAAAAACTGTTTTTT. Protein: CASSLNQGYSEKLFF. Drawing the rest from reference TRBV7-8 and TRBJ1-4, the complete variable domain is GAGVSQSPRYKVAKRGQDVALRCDPISGHVSLFWYQQALGQGPEFLTYFQNEAQLDKSGLPSDRFFAERPEGSVSTLKIQRTQQEDSAVYLCASSLNQGYSEKLFFGSGTQLSVL.

The genes are TRBV7-8 and TRBJ1-1, with TRBD1 matching 8 bases. Germline V gene data show CDR1 as SGHVS and CDR2 as FQNEAQ. The V gene end was trimmed by 1 base and the J gene end by 0 bases; junction bases not matched to a gene: 1. This CDR3 contains 15 residues. The CDR3 DNA follows: TGTGCCAGCAGCTTAGGACAGGGGCTGAACACTGAAGCTTTCTTT. This encodes CASSLGQGLNTEAFF.

The rearrangement joins TRBV7-2 to TRBJ2-5; TRBD2 agrees at 8 bases. The CDR3 consists of 16 residues. The trim removed 1 base at V and 5 bases at J, leaving 9 bases unmatched. Germline assignment: CDR1 SGHTA and CDR2 FQGNSA. This chain's CDR3 is CASSLGGAGGQETQYF. The DNA for the CDR3 is TGTGCCAGCAGCTTAGGGGGGGCGGGGGGCCAGGAGACCCAGTACTTC.

This chain connects TRBV2 to TRBJ2-2; D might be TRBD1 (6 bases). The CDR3 runs 15 residues. Trimming cost V 3 bases and J 3 bases, with 11 bases left between them. From germline, CDR1 is SNHLY and CDR2 FYNNEI. This CDR3 is CASSDLGAYTGELFF. The CDR3 DNA sequence: TGTGCCAGCAGTGACCTGGGGGCTTACACCGGGGAGCTGTTTTTT.

The rearrangement joins TRBV5-1 to TRBJ2-7; the D is unclear. V lost 4 bases, J lost 2 bases, and 10 bases lay in between. The length of the CDR3 is 13 residues. In germline, CDR1 is SGHRS, CDR2 YFSETQ. The CDR3 DNA follows: TGCGCCAGCAGCCTAGGTATTGCCTACGAGCAGTACTTC. Protein product: CASSLGIAYEQYF.

The chain is built from TRBV7-9 and TRBJ2-7, with D uncertain. Germline lookup yields CDR1 SEHNR and CDR2 FQNEAQ (reference sequence). V shed 5 bases and J shed 3 bases, with 8 bases lying between them. CDR3 length equals 12 residues. The CDR3 DNA sequence: TGTGCCAGCAGCCGCGGAGACTACGAGCAGTACTTC. It is translated as CASSRGDYEQYF. The full variable domain, in which reference TRBV7-9 and TRBJ2-7 provide the parts outside the CDR3, is DTGVSQNPRHKITKRGQNVTFRCDPISEHNRLYWYRQTLGQGPEFLTYFQNEAQLEKSRLLSDRFSAERPKGSFSTLEIQRTEQGDSAMYLCASSRGDYEQYFGPGTRLTVT.

The chain employs TRBV4-2 and TRBJ2-2, with a tentative D call TRBD2 (5 bases). Germline lookup yields CDR1 LGHNA and CDR2 YNFKEQ. V dropped 4 bases and J dropped 2 bases, with 14 bases sitting between them. The CDR3 is made up of 16 amino acids. The CDR3 is CASSRSPGRNTGELFF. CDR3 coding DNA: TGTGCCAGCAGCCGTTCGCCGGGGAGAAACACCGGGGAGCTGTTTTTT.

V is TRBV4-1 and J is TRBJ1-4; 8 nucleotides match TRBD1. V shed 3 bases and J 8 bases; nucleotides not matched to a gene: 8. Germline-derived CDR1 and CDR2 are MGHRA and YSYEKL. CDR3 length: 15 residues. The chain's CDR3 is CASSQRTGTGEKLFF. Here the CDR3 DNA reads TGCGCCAGCAGCCAGCGGACAGGGACGGGGGAAAAACTGTTTTTT.

The J gene is TRBJ2-7, the V gene TRBV12-5; TRBD2 agrees at 8 bases. The germline V gene has CDR1 LGHNT and CDR2 FRNRAP. J was trimmed by 1 base and V by 6 bases; bases with no gene match: 11. The CDR3 sequence is 16 residues long. This CDR3 reads CASGPPGGTASYEQYF. The CDR3 DNA sequence: TGTGCTAGTGGCCCCCCGGGGGGGACGGCTTCCTACGAGCAGTACTTC.

This chain links TRBV5-1 with TRBJ1-2; a possible D gene is TRBD1 (6 bases). V was shortened by 0 bases and J by 5 bases, with 17 bases between the two germline ends. The CDR3 contains 16 residues. Germline V gene sequence: CDR1 SGHRS, CDR2 YFSETQ. CDR3 sequence: CASSLDETGTIYGYTF. CDR3 bases: TGCGCCAGCAGCTTGGACGAAACAGGGACAATTTATGGCTACACCTTC.

The genes are TRBV19 and TRBJ1-2; D is unresolved. V lost 1 base and J lost 4, with 13 bases in between. There are 15 residues in the CDR3. Germline V gene lookup returns CDR1 LNHDA and CDR2 SQIVND (reference sequence). This CDR3 reads CASSIGSTAPYGYTF. In DNA, the CDR3 is TGTGCCAGTAGTATAGGTAGCACCGCTCCCTATGGCTACACCTTC.

The V call is TRBV14, the J call TRBJ2-3; D is possibly TRBD1 (5 bases). Germline CDR1 reads SGHDN; CDR2 reads FVKESK. Trimming cost V 4 bases and J 1 base, with 12 bases left between them. The CDR3 is 15 residues long. CDR3 amino acids: CASSRGGHGTDTQYF. The CDR3 bases are TGTGCCAGCAGCCGCGGCGGACACGGCACAGATACGCAGTATTTT.

The V call is TRBV9, the J call TRBJ2-1; 8 bases are a match to TRBD2. The germline V gene has CDR1 SGDLS and CDR2 YYNGEE. This CDR3 is 15 amino acids long. V trimming: 4 bases; J trimming: 5 bases; junction bases outside the gene matches: 8. The CDR3 DNA is TGTGCCAGCAGCCCAGCGGGGGCCCCCCACAATGAGCAGTTCTTC. Translated, it gives CASSPAGAPHNEQFF.

The genes are TRBV6-1 and TRBJ1-6, with 8 bases lining up with TRBD1. Germline trimming cut 3 bases from V and 6 bases from J; bases unmatched to any gene: 7. Germline loops: CDR1 MNHNS, CDR2 SASEGT. The CDR3 runs 16 residues. The CDR3 DNA reads as TGTGCCAGCAGTGATTCACTCGGACAGGGTAATTCACCCCTCCACTTT. Its translation is CASSDSLGQGNSPLHF.